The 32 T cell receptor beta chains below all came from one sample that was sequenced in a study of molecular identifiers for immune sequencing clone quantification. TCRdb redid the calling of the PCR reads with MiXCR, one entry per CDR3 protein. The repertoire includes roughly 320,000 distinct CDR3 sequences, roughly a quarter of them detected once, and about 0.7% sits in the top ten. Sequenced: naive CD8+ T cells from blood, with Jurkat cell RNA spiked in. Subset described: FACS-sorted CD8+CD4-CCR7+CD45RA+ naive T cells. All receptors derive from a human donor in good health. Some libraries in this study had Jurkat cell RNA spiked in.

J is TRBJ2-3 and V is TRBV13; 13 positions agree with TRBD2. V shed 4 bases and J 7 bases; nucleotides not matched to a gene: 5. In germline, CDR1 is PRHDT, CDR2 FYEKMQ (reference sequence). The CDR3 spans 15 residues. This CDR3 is CASSWGLAGLNTQYF. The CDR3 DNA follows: TGTGCCAGCAGCTGGGGACTAGCGGGACTTAATACGCAGTATTTT. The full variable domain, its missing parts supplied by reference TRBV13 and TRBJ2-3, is AAGVIQSPRHLIKEKRETATLKCYPIPRHDTVYWYQQGPGQDPQFLISFYEKMQSDKGSIPDRFSAQQFSDYHSELNMSSLELGDSALYFCASSWGLAGLNTQYFGPGTRLTVL.

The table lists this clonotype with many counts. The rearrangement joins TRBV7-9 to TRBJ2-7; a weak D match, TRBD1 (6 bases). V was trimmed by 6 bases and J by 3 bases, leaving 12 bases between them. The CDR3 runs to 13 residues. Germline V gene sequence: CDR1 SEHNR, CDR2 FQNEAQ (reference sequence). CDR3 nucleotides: TGTGCCAGCAGGGGTAGGACAGTCTACGAGCAGTACTTC. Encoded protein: CASRGRTVYEQYF.

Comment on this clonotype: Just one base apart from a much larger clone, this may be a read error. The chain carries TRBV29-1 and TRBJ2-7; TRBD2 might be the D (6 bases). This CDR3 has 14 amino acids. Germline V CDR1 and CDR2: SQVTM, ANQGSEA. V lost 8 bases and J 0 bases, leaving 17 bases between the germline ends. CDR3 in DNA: TGCAGCATTACGGGACTGGAGAGCTCCTACGAGCAGTACTTC. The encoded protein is CSITGLESSYEQYF.

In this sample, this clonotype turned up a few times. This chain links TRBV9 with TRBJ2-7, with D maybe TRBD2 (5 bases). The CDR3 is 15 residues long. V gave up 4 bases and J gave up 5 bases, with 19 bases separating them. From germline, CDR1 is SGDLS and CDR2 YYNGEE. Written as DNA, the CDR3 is TGTGCCAGCAGCCCCGACCCGGGATTGAGTAACGAGCAGTACTTC. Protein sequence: CASSPDPGLSNEQYF.

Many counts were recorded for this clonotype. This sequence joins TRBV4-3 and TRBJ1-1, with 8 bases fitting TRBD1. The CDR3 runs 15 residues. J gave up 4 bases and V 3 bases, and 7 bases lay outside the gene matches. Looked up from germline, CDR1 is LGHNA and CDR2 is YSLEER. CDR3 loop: CASSQATGGGTEAFF. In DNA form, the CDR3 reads TGCGCCAGCAGCCAGGCAACAGGGGGAGGCACTGAAGCTTTCTTT.

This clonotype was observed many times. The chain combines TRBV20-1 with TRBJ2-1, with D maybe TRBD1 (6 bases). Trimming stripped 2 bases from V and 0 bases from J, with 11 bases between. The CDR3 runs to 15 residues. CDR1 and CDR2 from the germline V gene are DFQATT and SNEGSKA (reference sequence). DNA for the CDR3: TGCAGTGCTAGACATACAGGGTCCTCCTACAATGAGCAGTTCTTC. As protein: CSARHTGSSYNEQFF.

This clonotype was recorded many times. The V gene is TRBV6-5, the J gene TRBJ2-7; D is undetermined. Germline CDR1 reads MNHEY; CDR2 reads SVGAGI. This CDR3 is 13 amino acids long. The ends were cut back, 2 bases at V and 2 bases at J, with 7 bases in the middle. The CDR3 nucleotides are TGTGCCAGCAGTTACGGGATAACCTACGAGCAGTACTTC. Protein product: CASSYGITYEQYF.

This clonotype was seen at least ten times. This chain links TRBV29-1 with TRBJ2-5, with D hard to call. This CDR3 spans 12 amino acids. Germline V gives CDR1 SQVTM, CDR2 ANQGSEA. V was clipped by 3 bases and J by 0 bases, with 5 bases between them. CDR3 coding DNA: TGCAGCGTTGAGGGCAACCAAGAGACCCAGTACTTC. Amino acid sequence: CSVEGNQETQYF.

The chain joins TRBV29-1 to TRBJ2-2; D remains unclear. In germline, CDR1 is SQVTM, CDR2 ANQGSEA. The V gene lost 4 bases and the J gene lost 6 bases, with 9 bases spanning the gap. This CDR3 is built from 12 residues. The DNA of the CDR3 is TGCAGCGTTGCGGATCCTTCCGGGGAGCTGTTTTTT. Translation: CSVADPSGELFF.

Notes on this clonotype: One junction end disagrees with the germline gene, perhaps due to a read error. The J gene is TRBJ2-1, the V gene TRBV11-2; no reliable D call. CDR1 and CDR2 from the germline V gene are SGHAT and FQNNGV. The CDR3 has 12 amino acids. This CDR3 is CARSSLGNEQFF. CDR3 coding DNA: TGTGCCCGCAGCTCCTTGGGGAATGAGCAGTTCTTC.

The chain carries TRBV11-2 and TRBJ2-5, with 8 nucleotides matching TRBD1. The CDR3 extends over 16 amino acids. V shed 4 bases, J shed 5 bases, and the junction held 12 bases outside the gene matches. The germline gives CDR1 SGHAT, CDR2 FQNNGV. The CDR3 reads CASSSHRDRSAETQYF. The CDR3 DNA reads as TGTGCCAGCAGCTCGCACCGGGACAGGTCCGCGGAGACCCAGTACTTC.

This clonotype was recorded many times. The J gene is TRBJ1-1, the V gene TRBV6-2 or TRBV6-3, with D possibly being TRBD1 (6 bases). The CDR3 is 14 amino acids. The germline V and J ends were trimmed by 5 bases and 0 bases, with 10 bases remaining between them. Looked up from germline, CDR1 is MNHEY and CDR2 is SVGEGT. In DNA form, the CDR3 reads TGTGCCAGCAGTCACAGGGCCGTGAACACTGAAGCTTTCTTT. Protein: CASSHRAVNTEAFF.

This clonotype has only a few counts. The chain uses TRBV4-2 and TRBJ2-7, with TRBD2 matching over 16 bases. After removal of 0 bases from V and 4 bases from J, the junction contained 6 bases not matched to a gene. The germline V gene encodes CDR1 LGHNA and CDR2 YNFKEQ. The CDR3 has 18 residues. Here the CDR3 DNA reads TGTGCCAGCAGCCAAGATGGGACTAGCGGGAGGGCCATGTACGAGCAGTACTTC. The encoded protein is CASSQDGTSGRAMYEQYF.

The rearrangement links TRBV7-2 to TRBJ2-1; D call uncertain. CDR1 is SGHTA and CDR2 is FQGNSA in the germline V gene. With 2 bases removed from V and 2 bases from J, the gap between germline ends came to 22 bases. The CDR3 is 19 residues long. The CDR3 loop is CASSLLPGSRNVPYNEQFF. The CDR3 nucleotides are TGTGCCAGCAGCTTACTCCCCGGCTCCCGTAATGTCCCCTACAATGAGCAGTTCTTC.

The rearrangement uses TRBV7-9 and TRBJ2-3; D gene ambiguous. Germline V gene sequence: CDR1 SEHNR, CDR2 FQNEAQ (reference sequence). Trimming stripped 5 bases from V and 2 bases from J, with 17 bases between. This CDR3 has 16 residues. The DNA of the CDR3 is TGTGCCAGCAGCCCCGTGTCGAACTTTAACACAGATACGCAGTATTTT. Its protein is CASSPVSNFNTDTQYF.

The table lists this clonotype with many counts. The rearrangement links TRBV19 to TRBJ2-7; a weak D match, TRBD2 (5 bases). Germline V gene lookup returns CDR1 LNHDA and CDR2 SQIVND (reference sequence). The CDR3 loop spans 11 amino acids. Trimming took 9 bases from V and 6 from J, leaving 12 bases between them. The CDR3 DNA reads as TGTGCCAGCCAGTACGGGGTCGAGCAGTACTTC. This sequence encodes CASQYGVEQYF.

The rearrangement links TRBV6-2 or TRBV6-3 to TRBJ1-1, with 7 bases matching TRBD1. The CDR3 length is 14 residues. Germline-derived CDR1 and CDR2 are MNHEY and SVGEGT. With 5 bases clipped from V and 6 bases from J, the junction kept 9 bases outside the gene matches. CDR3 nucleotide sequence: TGTGCCAGCAGTACCCTGGACAGGCGGTCTGAAGCTTTCTTT. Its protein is CASSTLDRRSEAFF.

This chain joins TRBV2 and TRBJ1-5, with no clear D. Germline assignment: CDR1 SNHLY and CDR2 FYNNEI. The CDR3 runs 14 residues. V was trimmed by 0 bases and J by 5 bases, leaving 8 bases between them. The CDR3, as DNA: TGTGCCAGCAGTGAAGCTCGGGATTATCAGCCCCAGCATTTT. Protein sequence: CASSEARDYQPQHF.

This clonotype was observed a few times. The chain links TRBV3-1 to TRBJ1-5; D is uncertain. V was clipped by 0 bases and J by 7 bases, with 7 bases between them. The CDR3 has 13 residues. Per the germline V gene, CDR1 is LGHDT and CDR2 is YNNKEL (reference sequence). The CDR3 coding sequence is TGTGCCAGCAGCCAAGATCCCAGCCAGCCCCAGCATTTT. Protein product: CASSQDPSQPQHF.

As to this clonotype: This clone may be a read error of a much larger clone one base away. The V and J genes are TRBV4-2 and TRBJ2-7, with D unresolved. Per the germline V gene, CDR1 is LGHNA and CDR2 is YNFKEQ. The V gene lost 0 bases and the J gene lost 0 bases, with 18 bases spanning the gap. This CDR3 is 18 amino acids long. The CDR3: CASSQDPEEGTLSYEQYF. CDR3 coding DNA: TGTGCCAGCAGCCAAGATCCCGAGGAAGGAACCCTCTCCTACGAGCAGTACTTC.

CDR3 nucleotides: TGTGCCTGGAGTGTTCTTAACTATGGCTACACCTTC. Its translation is CAWSVLNYGYTF. The chain links TRBV30 to TRBJ1-2; unclear D gene. The CDR3 consists of 12 residues. V lost 0 bases and J lost 1, with 3 bases in between. Germline V CDR1 and CDR2: GTSNPN, SVGIG (reference sequence).

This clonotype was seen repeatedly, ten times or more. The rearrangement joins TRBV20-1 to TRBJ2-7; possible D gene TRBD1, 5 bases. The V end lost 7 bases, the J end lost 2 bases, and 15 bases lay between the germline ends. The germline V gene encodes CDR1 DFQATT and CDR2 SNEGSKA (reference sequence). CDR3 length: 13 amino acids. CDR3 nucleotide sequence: TGCAGTGTTCAGGGCTCCAAGGCCTACGAGCAGTACTTC. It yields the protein CSVQGSKAYEQYF.

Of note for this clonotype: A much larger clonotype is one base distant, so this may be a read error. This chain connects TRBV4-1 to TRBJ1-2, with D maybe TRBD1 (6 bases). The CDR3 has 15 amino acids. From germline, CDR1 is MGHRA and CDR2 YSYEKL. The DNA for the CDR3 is TGCGCCAGCGGCCAAGAACGTACAGGGATCTATGGCTACACCTTC. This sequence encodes CASGQERTGIYGYTF.

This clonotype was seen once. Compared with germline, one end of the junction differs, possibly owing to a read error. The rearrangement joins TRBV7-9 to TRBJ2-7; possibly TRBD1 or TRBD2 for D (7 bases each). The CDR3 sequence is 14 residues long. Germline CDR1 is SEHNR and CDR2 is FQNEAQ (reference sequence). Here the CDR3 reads CASSSGGGLYAQYF. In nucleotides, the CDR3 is TGTGCCAGCAGCTCAGGGGGGGGGCTTTACGCGCAGTACTTC.

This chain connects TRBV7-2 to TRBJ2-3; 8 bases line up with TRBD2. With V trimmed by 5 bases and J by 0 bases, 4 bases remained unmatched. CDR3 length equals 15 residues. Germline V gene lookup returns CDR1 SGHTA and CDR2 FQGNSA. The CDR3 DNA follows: TGTGCCAGCAGCCAGAGCGGGGGTAGCACAGATACGCAGTATTTT. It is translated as CASSQSGGSTDTQYF. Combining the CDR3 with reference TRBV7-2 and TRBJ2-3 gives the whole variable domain GAGVSQSPSNKVTEKGKDVELRCDPISGHTALYWYRQSLGQGLEFLIYFQGNSAPDKSGLPSDRFSAERTGGSVSTLTIQRTQQEDSAVYLCASSQSGGSTDTQYFGPGTRLTVL.

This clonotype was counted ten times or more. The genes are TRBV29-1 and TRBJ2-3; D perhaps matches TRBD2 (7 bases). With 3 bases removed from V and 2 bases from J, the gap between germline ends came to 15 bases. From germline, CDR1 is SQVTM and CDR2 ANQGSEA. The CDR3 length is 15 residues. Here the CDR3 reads CSVELAGDYTDTQYF. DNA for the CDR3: TGCAGCGTTGAGCTCGCAGGGGACTACACAGATACGCAGTATTTT.

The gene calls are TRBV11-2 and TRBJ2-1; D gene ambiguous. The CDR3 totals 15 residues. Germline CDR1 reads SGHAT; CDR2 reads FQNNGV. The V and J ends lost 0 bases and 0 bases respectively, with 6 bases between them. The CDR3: CASSLDFSSYNEQFF. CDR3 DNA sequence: TGTGCCAGCAGCTTAGACTTCAGCTCCTACAATGAGCAGTTCTTC.

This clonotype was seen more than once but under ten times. As DNA, the CDR3 is TGCAGCGTCCCTGGCTACACCTTC. This encodes CSVPGYTF. The V gene is TRBV29-1, the J gene TRBJ1-2; D call uncertain. The V and J ends lost 6 bases and 7 bases respectively, with 3 bases between them. The CDR3 extends over 8 amino acids. Germline V lookup: CDR1 SQVTM, CDR2 ANQGSEA.

The CDR3 nucleotides are TGTGCCAGCAGCTTAAGTTCAGAGACTGGAAACACCATATATTTT. Translated: CASSLSSETGNTIYF. This sequence joins TRBV11-2 and TRBJ1-3; D ambiguous. The V gene's germline CDR1 is SGHAT and CDR2 FQNNGV. V was trimmed by 2 bases and J by 2 bases, leaving 10 bases between them. CDR3 size: 15 residues.

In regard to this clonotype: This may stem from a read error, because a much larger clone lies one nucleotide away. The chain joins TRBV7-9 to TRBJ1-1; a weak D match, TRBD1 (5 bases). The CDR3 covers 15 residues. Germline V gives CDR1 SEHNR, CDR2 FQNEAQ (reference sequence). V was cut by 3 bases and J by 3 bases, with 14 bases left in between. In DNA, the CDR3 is TGTGCCAGCAGCTTTCTGGGGCCGCCGGACACTGAAGCTTTCTTT. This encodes CASSFLGPPDTEAFF. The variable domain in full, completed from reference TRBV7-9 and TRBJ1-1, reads DTGVSQNPRHKITKRGQNVTFRCDPISEHNRLYWYRQTLGQGPEFLTYFQNEAQLEKSRLLSDRFSAERPKGSFSTLEIQRTEQGDSAMYLCASSFLGPPDTEAFFGQGTRLTVV.

This CDR3 is CASSVEQRGAIQYF. For the CDR3, the DNA is TGTGCCAGCAGCGTAGAGCAGCGGGGGGCGATTCAGTACTTC. The chain carries TRBV9 and TRBJ2-4; 9 bases are shared with TRBD2. Germline values: CDR1 SGDLS, CDR2 YYNGEE. V shed 0 bases, J shed 10 bases, and the junction held 5 bases outside the gene matches. The CDR3 length is 14 residues. The whole variable domain, filled in from reference TRBV9 and TRBJ2-4, reads DSGVTQTPKHLITATGQRVTLRCSPRSGDLSVYWYQQSLDQGLQFLIQYYNGEERAKGNILERFSAQQFPDLHSELNLSSLELGDSALYFCASSVEQRGAIQYFGAGTRLSVL.

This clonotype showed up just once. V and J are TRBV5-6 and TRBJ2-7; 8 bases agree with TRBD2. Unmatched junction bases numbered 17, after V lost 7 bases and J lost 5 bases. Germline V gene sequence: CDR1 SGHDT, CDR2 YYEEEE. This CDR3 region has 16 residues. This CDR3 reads CASGYPLAVDPDEQYF. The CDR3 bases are TGTGCCAGCGGCTACCCACTAGCGGTCGATCCCGACGAGCAGTACTTC.